A selection of T cell receptor beta chains follows, all from one sample in a study of post-analysis software for immune sequencing data. From the PCR reads, TCRdb called clonotypes with MiXCR, one entry per CDR3 protein. The data show hundreds of thousands of distinct CDR3 sequences, around 53% seen once. Sequencing used blood. These TCRs come from a girl aged 5 to 17 with multiple sclerosis. The CDR3 runs from the conserved cysteine through the conserved F or W. D genes are given only for firm matches. Rows may omit the clone size; those that give it use once, few, many or a size class.

size	V	D	J	DNA	CDR3
few	TRBV10-3	-	TRBJ2-7	TGTGCCATCAGTGAGCCCCAGGGAAGACTAAAGGCTGGCGAGCAGTACTTC	CAISEPQGRLKAGEQYF
-	TRBV5-1	-	TRBJ2-1	TGCGCCAGCAGCTCCCGAAGACGAGCTCTCGGGCTAAATGAGCAGTTCTTC	CASSSRRRALGLNEQFF
-	TRBV18	-	TRBJ1-1	TGTGCCAGCTCACCTTATAGGGCTGAAGCTTTCTTT	CASSPYRAEAFF
few	TRBV29-1	-	TRBJ1-1	TGCAGCGTCCACGGACAGAATGAAGCTTTCTTT	CSVHGQNEAFF
-	TRBV5-1	TRBD2	TRBJ2-7	TGCACCAGCAGCCCCCGGACTAGCGATCAGTACGAGCAGTACTTC	CTSSPRTSDQYEQYF
many	TRBV20-1	TRBD2	TRBJ2-7	TGCAGTGCTAGCGGGGGGGCCTACGAGCAGTACTTC	CSASGGAYEQYF
few	TRBV14	TRBD1	TRBJ2-7	TGTGCCAGCAGCCGCGGGACAGGTAAAGACGAGCAGTACTTC	CASSRGTGKDEQYF
-	TRBV29-1	TRBD2	TRBJ2-7	TGCAGCGCCATACTAGCGGCTCCATCCTACAATGAGCAGTACTTC	CSAILAAPSYNEQYF
few	TRBV4-1	TRBD2	TRBJ2-5	TGCGCCAGCGGACACGGACTAGAGGAGACCCAGTACTTC	CASGHGLEETQYF
-	TRBV4-1	TRBD2	TRBJ2-4	TGCGCCAGCAGCACGCGATATGAACTAGCGGGAGCGACTCAGTACTTC	CASSTRYELAGATQYF
-	TRBV11-1	-	TRBJ2-1	TGTGCCAGCAGCTCGGGTGCGGACAAATACAATGAGCAGTTCTTC	CASSSGADKYNEQFF
-	TRBV10-3	-	TRBJ1-1	TGTGCCATCAGTGAAGCTGGGACTGAAGCTTTCTTT	CAISEAGTEAFF
-	TRBV6-4	-	TRBJ2-3	TGTGCCAGCAGTGGGTTGAGGAGCACAGATACGCAGTATTTT	CASSGLRSTDTQYF
-	TRBV7-3	-	TRBJ2-1	TGTGCCAGCAGCTTCATGCCAGGGAATGAGCAGTTCTTC	CASSFMPGNEQFF
-	TRBV7-3	-	TRBJ2-1	TGTGCCAGCACGCCGGGACGGGGGTCCCCCAATGAGCAGTTCTTC	CASTPGRGSPNEQFF
-	TRBV5-4	-	TRBJ2-5	TGTGCCAGCAGCTTAGGGGGGAATCTGCGAGAGACCCAGTACTTC	CASSLGGNLRETQYF
-	TRBV5-1	TRBD1	TRBJ2-3	TGCGCCAGCAGCTTGCCCGGGACAGCTAACACAGATACGCAGTATTTT	CASSLPGTANTDTQYF
-	TRBV7-9	-	TRBJ2-5	TGTGCCAGCAGCCTAGTCGGCCTCCAAGAGACCCAGTACTTC	CASSLVGLQETQYF
-	TRBV6-5	TRBD1	TRBJ2-5	TGTGCCAGCAGTTACGCTGGGACAGGGAAAGGGAAGACCCAGTACTTC	CASSYAGTGKGKTQYF
-	TRBV7-9	-	TRBJ2-7	TGTGCCAGCAGTCATACCATTGACGGCTACGAGCAGTACTTC	CASSHTIDGYEQYF